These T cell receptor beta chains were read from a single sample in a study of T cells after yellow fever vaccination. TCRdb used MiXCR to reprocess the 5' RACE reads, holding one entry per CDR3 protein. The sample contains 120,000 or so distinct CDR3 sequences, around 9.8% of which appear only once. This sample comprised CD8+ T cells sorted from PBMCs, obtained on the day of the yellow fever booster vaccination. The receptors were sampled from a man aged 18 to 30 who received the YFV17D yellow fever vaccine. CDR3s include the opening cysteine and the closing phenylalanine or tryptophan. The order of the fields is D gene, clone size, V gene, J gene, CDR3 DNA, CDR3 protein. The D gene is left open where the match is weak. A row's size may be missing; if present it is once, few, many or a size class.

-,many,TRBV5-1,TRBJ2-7,TGCGCCAGCAGCTTGGGACAGAGCTCCTACGAGCAGTACTTC,CASSLGQSSYEQYF
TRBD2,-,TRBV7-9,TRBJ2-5,TGTGCCAGCAGCTATCCCCCAGGGGGGCTAGCGGGGGGGTTTGTGAAGACCCAGTACTTC,CASSYPPGGLAGGFVKTQYF
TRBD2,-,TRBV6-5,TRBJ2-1,TGTGCCAGCGGCGATAGCGGGGGAGCCTACAATGAGCAGTTCTTC,CASGDSGGAYNEQFF
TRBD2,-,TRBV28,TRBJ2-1,TGTGCCAGCAGTGTCCGCGGGGGGCGCTTAGGAGATGAGCAGTTCTTC,CASSVRGGRLGDEQFF
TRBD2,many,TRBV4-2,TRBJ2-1,TGTGCCAGCAGCCAAGATCGCGGAGCGGGGGGGGGCAATGAGCAGTTCTTC,CASSQDRGAGGGNEQFF
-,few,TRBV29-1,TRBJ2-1,TGCAGCGCCAATAGCGGCAGCAGGGGGAATGAGCAGTTCTTC,CSANSGSRGNEQFF
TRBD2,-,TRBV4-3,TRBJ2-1,TGCGCCAGCAGCCAAGAGCCGGCTAGCGGGGGGGAGAGGTCTTACAATGAGCAGTTCTTC,CASSQEPASGGERSYNEQFF
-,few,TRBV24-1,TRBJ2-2,TGTGCCACCAGTGACCTCCCCGGGGAGCTGTTTTTT,CATSDLPGELFF
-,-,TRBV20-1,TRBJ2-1,TGCAGTGCTAGAGTTGAGGTCAACGAGCAGTTCTTC,CSARVEVNEQFF
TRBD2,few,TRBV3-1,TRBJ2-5,TGTGCCAGCAGCCAAGAAGTCGAGACTAGCGGGGACGTAGAGACCCAGTACTTC,CASSQEVETSGDVETQYF
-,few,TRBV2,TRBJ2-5,TGTGCCAGCAGTGAAGCGACCAGCGGCCAAGAGACCCAGTACTTC,CASSEATSGQETQYF
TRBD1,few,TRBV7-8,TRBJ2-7,TGTGCCAGCAGCTACCTTGGACAGGGGAAAGACTACGAGCAGTACTTC,CASSYLGQGKDYEQYF
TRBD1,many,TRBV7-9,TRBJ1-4,TGTGCCAGCAGCCCACAGGGACGACTAACAGGGGTTACAGAAAAACTGTTTTTT,CASSPQGRLTGVTEKLFF
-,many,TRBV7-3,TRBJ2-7,TGTGCCAGCAGCTTCGATGGGAACGAGCAGTACTTC,CASSFDGNEQYF
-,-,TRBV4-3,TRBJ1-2,TGCGCCAGCAGCCAAGTAGGGGGGGCAGGATATGGCTACACCTTC,CASSQVGGAGYGYTF
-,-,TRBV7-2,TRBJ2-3,TGTGCCAGCAGCTTTGGGACTGGTCAGGTGACGCAGTATTTT,CASSFGTGQVTQYF
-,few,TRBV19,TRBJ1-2,TGTGCCAGTATAGGAGGACGGAACTATGGCTACACCTTC,CASIGGRNYGYTF
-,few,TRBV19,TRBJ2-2,TGTGCCAGTAGGGAGGGTATGGGCACCGGGGAGCTGTTTTTT,CASREGMGTGELFF
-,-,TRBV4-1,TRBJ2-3,TGCGCCAGCAGCCCGCAGGGTATTACGCAGTATTTT,CASSPQGITQYF
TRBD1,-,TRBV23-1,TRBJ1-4,TGCGCCAGCAGTCAAGGAGAACCGGGACAGTTTAATGAAAAACTGTTTTTT,CASSQGEPGQFNEKLFF
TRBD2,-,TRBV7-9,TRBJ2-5,TGTGCCAGCAGCCCTCGACTAGCGGGGGGGCAGGTGACCCAGTACTTC,CASSPRLAGGQVTQYF
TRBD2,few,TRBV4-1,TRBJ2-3,TGCGCCAGCAGCCAAGGCGGGGGGGCGGGAGATACGCAGTATTTT,CASSQGGGAGDTQYF
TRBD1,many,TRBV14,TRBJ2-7,TGTGCCAGCAGCCACGCCTGGACAGGTATATACGAGCAGTACTTC,CASSHAWTGIYEQYF
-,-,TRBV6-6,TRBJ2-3,TGTGCCAGCACTAGGAGGAGGGCGACAGATACGCAGTATTTT,CASTRRRATDTQYF
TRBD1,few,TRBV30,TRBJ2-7,TGTGCCTGGGAAGACAGGGTCTCCTACGAGCAGTACTTC,CAWEDRVSYEQYF
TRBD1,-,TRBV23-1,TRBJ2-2,TGCGCCAGCCGACGCCCGGGACAGGGGTCCACCGGGGAGCTGTTTTTT,CASRRPGQGSTGELFF
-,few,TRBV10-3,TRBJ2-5,TGTGCCATCAGTGAGTTGGCTTCAGAGACCCAGTACTTC,CAISELASETQYF
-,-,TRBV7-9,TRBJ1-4,TGTGCCAGCAGCCCACTCGTGGGGATTAATGAAAAACTGTTTTTT,CASSPLVGINEKLFF
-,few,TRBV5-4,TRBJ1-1,TGTGCCAGCAGCCGAATGGCCATGGGGTACACTGAAGCTTTCTTT,CASSRMAMGYTEAFF
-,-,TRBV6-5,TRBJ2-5,TGTGCCAGCAGCCCCGGCACACCCCAAGAGACCCAGTACTTC,CASSPGTPQETQYF
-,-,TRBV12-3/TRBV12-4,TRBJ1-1,TGTGCCAGCATCGATGGGGCCACTGAAGCTTTCTTT,CASIDGATEAFF
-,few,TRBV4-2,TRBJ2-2,TGTGCCAGCAGCCACCGGCTACCCCAACCGGGGGCGCTCACCGGGGAGCTGTTTTTT,CASSHRLPQPGALTGELFF
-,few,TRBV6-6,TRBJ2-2,TGTGCCAGCAGTTACCCGGACCGGGGGAACACCGGGGAGCTGTTTTTT,CASSYPDRGNTGELFF
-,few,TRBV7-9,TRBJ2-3,TGTGCCAGCACTGCCGGGGATGGAGATACGCAGTATTTT,CASTAGDGDTQYF
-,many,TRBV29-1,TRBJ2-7,TGCAGCGTTGAGAAGGGCACTGCCTACGAGCAGTACTTC,CSVEKGTAYEQYF
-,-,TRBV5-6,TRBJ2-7,TGTGCCAGCAGCACCTCGGACAGAGGTCCCTACGAGCAGTACTTC,CASSTSDRGPYEQYF
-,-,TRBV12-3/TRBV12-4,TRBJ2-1,TGTGCCAGCAGTTTGCCTTTGGGGCAGGGCGCGACCAATGAGCAGTTCTTC,CASSLPLGQGATNEQFF
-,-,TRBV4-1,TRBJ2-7,TGCGCCAGCAGCCCAACCCCAGGGGCAAGCTCCTACGAGCAGTACTTC,CASSPTPGASSYEQYF
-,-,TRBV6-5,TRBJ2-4,TGTGCCAGCAGTTCAGTAAAAAGGGAAGGATATGGGAACATTCAGTACTTC,CASSSVKREGYGNIQYF
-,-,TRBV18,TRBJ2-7,TGTGCCAGCTCACCGACAGGACCGCGGAGGGCCTACGAGCAGTACTTC,CASSPTGPRRAYEQYF
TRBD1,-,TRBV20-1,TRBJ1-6,TGCAGTGCTAGAGACGGGGACAGCAGCTCCTATAATTCACCCCTCCACTTT,CSARDGDSSSYNSPLHF
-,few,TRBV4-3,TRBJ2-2,TGCGCCAGCAGCCAAGATCGGCTGGACGACACCGGGGAGCTGTTTTTT,CASSQDRLDDTGELFF
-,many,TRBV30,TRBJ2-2,TGTGCGGTCCTCGGTTCTTCCGGGGAGCTGTTTTTT,CAVLGSSGELFF
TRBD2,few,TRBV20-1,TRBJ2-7,TGCAGTGCTGGAGCGGGGGGGCCGAGCTACGAGCAGTACTTC,CSAGAGGPSYEQYF
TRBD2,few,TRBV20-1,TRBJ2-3,TGCAGTGCTAGAGAGACTAGCGGGGGACCAGATACGCAGTATTTT,CSARETSGGPDTQYF
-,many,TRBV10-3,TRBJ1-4,TGTGCCATCAGGCCGGGAACGGGGGAAAAACTGTTTTTT,CAIRPGTGEKLFF
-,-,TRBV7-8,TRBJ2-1,TGTGCCAGCAGCCCTATCCCTGGGCGCGGTGATGAGCAGTTCTTC,CASSPIPGRGDEQFF
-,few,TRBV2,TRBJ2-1,TGTGCCAGCAGTGAAACAAGGGACTACAATGAGCAGTTCTTC,CASSETRDYNEQFF
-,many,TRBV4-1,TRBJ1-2,TGCGCCAGCAGCCAAGCGGGAGGGGGGGCCTCCCTCTATGGCTACACCTTC,CASSQAGGGASLYGYTF
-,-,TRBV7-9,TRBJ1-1,TGTGCCAGCAGCTTAGAGGGGCCTGAAGCTTTCTTT,CASSLEGPEAFF
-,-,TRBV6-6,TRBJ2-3,TGTGCCAGCAGTAAAGTACTAGCTCATACGCAGTATTTT,CASSKVLAHTQYF